Below, 22 T cell receptor beta chains from the same sample are listed, as sequenced in a study of shared clonotypes between healthy human individuals. The method was immunoSEQ multiplex PCR; TCRdb's version includes in-frame clones alone and lacks a portion of them. The sample lists around 990,000 clones; about 80% were seen once. Source material: memory CD4+ T cells from PBMCs. Sample subset: CD45RA-negative fraction. The receptors were sampled from a man aged 18 to 35 in good health. Some clones in this sample may be carry-over from other donors' samples.

A word on this clone: The same CDR3 arises from other DNA sequences in this sample as well. This chain uses TRBV5-1 with TRBJ2-1, with D uncertain. This CDR3 spans 12 amino acids. V lost 4 bases to trimming and J lost 3 bases, with 5 bases between them. The germline V gene has CDR1 SGHRS and CDR2 YFSETQ. The CDR3 region has the DNA TGCGCCAGCAGCCCATACTACAATGAGCAGTTCTTC. Its translation: CASSPYYNEQFF. Full variable domain (outside the CDR3, taken from reference TRBV5-1 and TRBJ2-1): KAGVTQTPRYLIKTRGQQVTLSCSPISGHRSVSWYQQTPGQGLQFLFEYFSETQRNKGNFPGRFSGRQFSNSRSEMNVSTLELGDSALYLCASSPYYNEQFFGPGTRLTVL.

The chain recombines TRBV27 with TRBJ2-1, with D uncertain. CDR3 length equals 13 residues. V lost 0 bases, J lost 9 bases, and 9 bases lay in between. Germline V gene sequence: CDR1 MNHEY, CDR2 SMNVEV (reference sequence). CDR3 bases: TGTGCCAGCAGTTTATCTCAGATGGGTGAGCAGTTCTTC. This gives the protein CASSLSQMGEQFF.

This clone was observed a single time. The chain couples TRBV28 to TRBJ2-7, with TRBD1 matching over 8 bases. With V trimmed by 5 bases and J by 4 bases, 13 bases remained unmatched. Germline V gene lookup returns CDR1 MDHEN and CDR2 SYDVKM. This CDR3 spans 16 amino acids. In DNA, the CDR3 is TGTGCCAGCAGTATACCTGGACAGGGCCCGGGGTACGAGCAGTACTTC. It translates to CASSIPGQGPGYEQYF.

The chain has TRBV2 and TRBJ1-1; D ambiguous. Looked up from germline, CDR1 is SNHLY and CDR2 is FYNNEI. V was cut by 7 bases and J by 6 bases, with 15 bases left in between. The CDR3 runs 13 residues. The CDR3 nucleotides read TGTGCCAGCAACGCCGAGAGGCAGGCTGAAGCTTTCTTT. It yields the protein CASNAERQAEAFF.

This clone was seen more than once but under ten times. This CDR3 reads CASSLPLPGRTQPQHF. DNA of the CDR3: TGTGCCAGCAGTTTACCCCTCCCGGGGAGGACTCAGCCCCAGCATTTT. The gene calls are TRBV28 and TRBJ1-5; D gene uncertain. Germline V gene sequence: CDR1 MDHEN, CDR2 SYDVKM. The CDR3 consists of 16 residues. V lost 2 bases, J lost 6 bases, and 17 bases lay in between.

The genes are TRBV28 and TRBJ1-5; D not certain. V was clipped by 3 bases and J by 6 bases, with 9 bases between them. CDR1 and CDR2 (germline): MDHEN, SYDVKM. This CDR3 comprises 13 residues. DNA for the CDR3: TGTGCCAGCAGTTTTGGTAGGGTTCAGCCCCAGCATTTT. Amino acids: CASSFGRVQPQHF.

The chain joins TRBV25-1 to TRBJ1-5, with a tentative D call TRBD1 (5 bases). CDR1 and CDR2 from the germline V gene are MGHDK and SYGVNS. CDR3 length: 16 residues. V lost 3 bases, J lost 1 base, and 13 bases lay in between. The CDR3 DNA reads TGTGCCAGCAGTGACGTGGGGGTAGAGAGCAATCAGCCCCAGCATTTT. Protein: CASSDVGVESNQPQHF.

This chain links TRBV5-6 with TRBJ1-3; 7 positions match TRBD1. The V segment lost 2 bases and the J segment 0 bases; nucleotides outside the gene matches: 8. The V gene's germline CDR1 is SGHDT and CDR2 YYEEEE. The CDR3 totals 17 residues. The CDR3 region is CASSFLRDRHSGNTIYF. The CDR3 DNA sequence: TGTGCCAGCAGCTTCCTACGGGACAGACACTCTGGAAACACCATATATTTT.

The chain uses TRBV7-2 and TRBJ2-3; 7 bases fit TRBD2. V lost 2 bases, J lost 4 bases, and 6 bases stayed unmatched. Germline values: CDR1 SGHTA, CDR2 FQGNSA. The CDR3 is 15 amino acids. CDR3 sequence (DNA): TGTGCCAGCAGCTTACAAGGGACTATAGCAGATACGCAGTATTTT. Translating gives CASSLQGTIADTQYF.

CDR3 bases: TGTGCCAGCAGCAAAGACAGTGACTATGGCTACACCTTC. Translation gives CASSKDSDYGYTF. J is TRBJ1-2 and V is TRBV6-5; D perhaps matches TRBD1 (5 bases). Per germline, CDR1 MNHEY and CDR2 SVGAGI. The V end was cut by 6 bases, the J end by 3 bases, with 11 bases between. The CDR3 totals 13 residues.

This clone is a singleton in its sample. The V call is TRBV18, the J call TRBJ1-3, with unresolved D. Germline CDR1 and CDR2: KGHSH and LQKENI. V lost 5 bases and J lost 0, with 14 bases in between. This CDR3 comprises 16 residues. The CDR3 is CASSVSPPSSGNTIYF. CDR3 DNA sequence: TGTGCCAGCTCAGTGTCTCCTCCGAGCTCTGGAAACACCATATATTTT.

Written as DNA, the CDR3 is TGTGCCTGGAGGGGGGCGGGAGTCCGGAATGAGCAGTTCTTC. Translation gives CAWRGAGVRNEQFF. This chain connects TRBV30 to TRBJ2-1; TRBD2 is a possible D gene (7 bases). The ends were cut back, 3 bases at V and 7 bases at J, with 16 bases in the middle. This CDR3 comprises 14 residues. Germline V gene lookup returns CDR1 GTSNPN and CDR2 SVGIG (reference sequence).

CDR3 region: CAISRLASNEQFF. The CDR3 DNA sequence: TGTGCCATCAGCAGACTAGCAAGTAATGAGCAGTTCTTC. J is TRBJ2-1 and V is TRBV10-3, with 7 positions matching TRBD2. This CDR3 region has 13 residues. After removal of 6 bases from V and 7 bases from J, the junction contained 6 bases not matched to a gene. Germline CDR1 reads ENHRY; CDR2 reads SYGVKD.

This clone was observed a handful of times. The genes are TRBV5-1 and TRBJ1-4; D is undetermined. V gave up 0 bases and J gave up 0 bases, with 6 bases separating them. CDR3 size: 15 residues. Germline V lookup: CDR1 SGHRS, CDR2 YFSETQ. The DNA of the CDR3 is TGCGCCAGCAGCTTGGGGGAATCAACTAATGAAAAACTGTTTTTT. Its protein product is CASSLGESTNEKLFF.

This clone was counted once. V is TRBV5-4 and J is TRBJ2-7, with D unresolved. CDR3 length: 14 amino acids. Per germline, CDR1 SGHNT and CDR2 YYREEE (reference sequence). Trimming took off 2 bases at V and 2 bases at J, with 11 bases between the two ends. The CDR3 region is CASSFGSATYEQYF. CDR3 coding DNA: TGTGCCAGCAGCTTTGGGTCAGCCACCTACGAGCAGTACTTC.

This clone was counted at least ten times. The chain couples TRBV7-9 to TRBJ2-1; D is possibly TRBD2 (6 bases). This CDR3 has 14 residues. Germline CDR1 SEHNR, CDR2 FQNEAQ (reference sequence). Trimming took off 5 bases at V and 2 bases at J, with 10 bases between the two ends. DNA for the CDR3: TGTGCCAGCAGCCCGGGACTGACCTACAATGAGCAGTTCTTC. It is translated as CASSPGLTYNEQFF.

The chain joins TRBV7-3 to TRBJ2-1, with TRBD1 matching 8 bases. Trimming at V came to 3 bases and at J to 7 bases, leaving 8 bases not matched to a gene. CDR3 length equals 15 residues. Germline loops: CDR1 SGHTA, CDR2 FQGTGA. CDR3 sequence reads: CASSLGRGLVNEQFF. CDR3 nucleotides: TGTGCCAGCAGCTTGGGCAGGGGGCTTGTGAATGAGCAGTTCTTC.

V and J are TRBV28 and TRBJ2-3, with 8 bases lining up with TRBD2. V was pared by 3 bases and J by 0 bases, with 11 bases of the junction left unmatched. The V gene's germline CDR1 is MDHEN and CDR2 SYDVKM. CDR3 length equals 18 residues. This CDR3 reads CASSFPERESYSTDTQYF. CDR3 DNA sequence: TGTGCCAGCAGTTTCCCAGAGCGGGAGAGCTATAGCACAGATACGCAGTATTTT.

As regards this clone: The junction departs from the called germline gene at one end, perhaps through a read error. The chain employs TRBV29-1 and TRBJ2-6; D possibly corresponds to TRBD1 (6 bases). Germline lookup yields CDR1 SQVTM and CDR2 ANQGSEA. The CDR3 length is 15 residues. For the CDR3, the DNA is TGCAGCGTTGAACTGGGACAATCTGGGGCCAACGTCCTGGCTTTC. It yields the protein CSVELGQSGANVLAF.

The chain is built from TRBV7-9 and TRBJ1-1; 10 bases are shared with TRBD1. The length of the CDR3 is 14 residues. Germline CDR1 and CDR2: SEHNR and FQNEAQ (reference sequence). The trim removed 5 bases at V and 6 bases at J, leaving 6 bases unmatched. The DNA of the CDR3 is TGTGCCAGCAGCCCAGGACAGGGGGTTGCTGAAGCTTTCTTT. This codes for CASSPGQGVAEAFF.

This rearrangement joins TRBV5-4 to TRBJ2-3; D gene ambiguous. Germline-derived CDR1 and CDR2 are SGHNT and YYREEE (reference sequence). Trimming stripped 4 bases from V and 2 bases from J, with 17 bases between. This CDR3 region has 16 residues. CDR3 sequence (DNA): TGTGCCAGCAGCCAAGATTTGGTAGCTATCACAGATACGCAGTATTTT. Residues: CASSQDLVAITDTQYF.

There are a few counts of this clone. The chain uses TRBV28 and TRBJ1-5, with 9 bases matching TRBD1. V trimming: 2 bases; J trimming: 4 bases; junction bases outside the gene matches: 3. The CDR3 is 15 amino acids. Germline lookup yields CDR1 MDHEN and CDR2 SYDVKM. This chain's CDR3 is CASSLTGGWNQPQHF. CDR3 coding DNA: TGTGCCAGCAGTTTAACAGGGGGCTGGAATCAGCCCCAGCATTTT.